This T cell receptor (beta chain) was captured by sequencing in a study of shared clonotypes between healthy human individuals. Study results and caveats: Sampling covered blood only; tissue repertoires likely differ. In contrast to clonotypes shared by all four donors, non-shared clonotypes had lower generation probabilities.

Free of recent acute infections or vaccinations, the donors were healthy HIV-negative adults. Points on this clone: The antigen is undetermined.

Trimming removed 6 bases at V and 4 bases at J, with 11 bases between. The length of the CDR3 is 13 residues. Germline V gene lookup returns CDR1 SGHAT and CDR2 FQNNGV. Clones were sequenced by immunoSEQ multiplex PCR, and TCRdb holds only the in-frame ones, with some missing. The table lists around 2.3 million clones, approximately 94% of them singletons. Sample: naive CD4+ T cells sorted from blood. As for subset: CD45RA+ positively selected. The genes are TRBV11-2 and TRBJ2-3; no definite D call. The receptor was derived from a man aged 18 to 35 in good health. For the CDR3, the DNA is TGTGCCAGCAGAGCAACCGGGCCAGATACGCAGTATTTT. Amino acid sequence: CASRATGPDTQYF. The full variable domain, in which reference TRBV11-2 and TRBJ2-3 provide the parts outside the CDR3, is EAGVAQSPRYKIIEKRQSVAFWCNPISGHATLYWYQQILGQGPKLLIQFQNNGVVDDSQLPKDRFSAERLKGVDSTLKIQPAKLEDSAVYLCASRATGPDTQYFGPGTRLTVL.